The 21 T cell receptor beta chains below all came from one sample that was sequenced in a study of blood T cell repertoires in COVID-19. Sequencing used immunoSEQ multiplex PCR; TCRdb keeps in-frame clones, though not all of them. The sample yields approximately 300,000 clones, around 80% seen once. The sample consisted of peripheral blood. These receptor sequences come from a woman aged 45-65 years with acute or convalescent COVID-19.

The chain employs TRBV19 and TRBJ2-1; possible D gene TRBD1, 5 bases. CDR1 is LNHDA, CDR2 SQIVND, per germline (reference sequence). Trimming pared 5 bases from V and 14 bases from J, leaving 16 bases between. This CDR3 contains 12 residues. For the CDR3, the DNA is TGTGCCAGTAGTGACCTTGCAGGGAAGGAGTTCTTC. Translating gives CASSDLAGKEFF.

The chain couples TRBV11-3 to TRBJ2-3, with a tentative D call TRBD1 (6 bases). This CDR3 region has 15 residues. Germline loops: CDR1 SGHNT, CDR2 YENEEA. The V end lost 5 bases, the J end lost 1 base, and 13 bases lay between the germline ends. This CDR3 reads CASSDTGYGTDTQYF. CDR3 nucleotide sequence: TGTGCCAGCAGCGATACAGGGTACGGCACAGATACGCAGTATTTT.

The V call is TRBV30, the J call TRBJ1-6; D unresolved. The CDR3 loop spans 11 amino acids. Germline CDR1 is GTSNPN and CDR2 is SVGIG (reference sequence). V was shortened by 0 bases and J by 11 bases, with 5 bases between the two germline ends. The CDR3, as DNA: TGTGCCTGGAGTGTATCGGCACCCCTCCACTTT. Translating it yields CAWSVSAPLHF. The variable domain in full, with the rest retrieved from reference TRBV30 and TRBJ1-6, is SQTIHQWPATLVQPVGSPLSLECTVEGTSNPNLYWYRQAAGRGLQLLFYSVGIGQISSEVPQNLSASRPQDRQFILSSKKLLLSDSGFYLCAWSVSAPLHFGNGTRLTVT.

This chain links TRBV4-1 with TRBJ2-4, with D tentatively TRBD1 (5 bases). The CDR3 is 14 amino acids. V lost 1 base and J 5 bases, leaving 9 bases between the germline ends. The germline V gene has CDR1 MGHRA and CDR2 YSYEKL. The CDR3 DNA reads TGCGCCAGCAGCCAAGGTTGGGGCGAAAACATTCAGTACTTC. Translated: CASSQGWGENIQYF.

This sequence joins TRBV4-1 and TRBJ2-1; the match to TRBD2 covers 11 bases. Germline V CDR1 and CDR2: MGHRA, YSYEKL. J lost 8 bases, V lost 4 bases, and 7 bases had no gene match. The CDR3 contains 15 residues. For the CDR3, the DNA is TGCGCCAGCAGCCGCCGATTAGCGGGGGGGGATGAGCAGTTCTTC. This encodes CASSRRLAGGDEQFF.

The chain carries TRBV12-3 or TRBV12-4 and TRBJ1-2; 8 positions match TRBD1. The CDR3 totals 12 residues. The trim removed 9 bases at V and 7 bases at J, leaving 7 bases unmatched. The CDR3 loop reads CASGQGALGYTF. CDR3 DNA sequence: TGTGCCAGTGGGCAGGGGGCGCTTGGCTACACCTTC.

The J gene is TRBJ2-7, the V gene TRBV7-8; 7 nucleotides line up with TRBD2. Looked up from germline, CDR1 is SGHVS and CDR2 is FQNEAQ. V dropped 2 bases and J dropped 3; count of bases not matched to a gene: 10. The CDR3 has 16 residues. CDR3 sequence (DNA): TGTGCCAGCAGCTTAAGGGCCCAGGGAGGGATCTACGAGCAGTACGTC. This codes for CASSLRAQGGIYEQYV.

The J gene is TRBJ2-1, the V gene TRBV14; 15 nucleotides match TRBD2. The CDR3 length is 19 residues. The germline V gene encodes CDR1 SGHDN and CDR2 FVKESK. The V gene end was trimmed by 3 bases and the J gene end by 6 bases; junction bases not matched to a gene: 12. For the CDR3, the DNA is TGTGCCAGCAGCCAGAAGCGGACTAGCGGGGGGGCCGCAAGCAATGAGCAGTTCTTC. It yields the protein CASSQKRTSGGAASNEQFF. The full variable domain, with the rest looked up from reference TRBV14 and TRBJ2-1, is EAGVTQFPSHSVIEKGQTVTLRCDPISGHDNLYWYRRVMGKEIKFLLHFVKESKQDESGMPNNRFLAERTGGTYSTLKVQPAELEDSGVYFCASSQKRTSGGAASNEQFFGPGTRLTVL.

The table lists this clone with a count of one. This chain joins TRBV4-1 and TRBJ2-3; 11 bases are a match to TRBD2. The CDR3 spans 16 residues. Germline trimming cut 4 bases from V and 7 bases from J; bases unmatched to any gene: 10. Germline V gene lookup returns CDR1 MGHRA and CDR2 YSYEKL. The CDR3 nucleotides read TGCGCCAGCAGCCGTAAACTAGCGGGAGTTAACAATACGCAGTATTTT. Translating gives CASSRKLAGVNNTQYF.

J is TRBJ2-5 and V is TRBV5-1, with TRBD1 matching 8 bases. The CDR3 has 15 residues. The V segment lost 4 bases and the J segment 1 base; nucleotides outside the gene matches: 6. Germline CDR1 reads SGHRS; CDR2 reads YFSETQ. DNA for the CDR3: TGCGCCAGCAGCAAGACAGGGGCGAGCCAAGAGACCCAGTACTTC. It specifies CASSKTGASQETQYF.

This sequence joins TRBV9 and TRBJ1-2; TRBD1 matches at 11 bases. Germline-derived CDR1 and CDR2 are SGDLS and YYNGEE. The trim removed 0 bases at V and 3 bases at J, leaving 7 bases unmatched. The CDR3 spans 17 residues. In nucleotides, the CDR3 is TGTGCCAGCAGCGTAGGAGGAGAGGGACAGGGGGACTATGGCTACACCTTC. Its translation is CASSVGGEGQGDYGYTF.

This chain uses TRBV12-5 with TRBJ1-4, with a weak D call TRBD1 (5 bases). In germline, CDR1 is LGHNT, CDR2 FRNRAP. The V gene lost 7 bases and the J gene lost 4 bases, with 16 bases spanning the gap. The CDR3 extends over 15 amino acids. The CDR3 nucleotides read TGTGCTAGTGCCTCGGACGGGGGGAGTAATGAAAAACTGTTTTTT. Amino acid sequence: CASASDGGSNEKLFF.

This clone was picked up one time. The DNA of the CDR3 is TGTGCCAGCAGCTTAGGTAGGACTGGCAAGGACGAGCAGTACTTC. Protein: CASSLGRTGKDEQYF. The chain joins TRBV11-2 to TRBJ2-7; D may be TRBD2 (5 bases). Trimming stripped 1 base from V and 5 bases from J, with 15 bases between. Germline CDR1 is SGHAT and CDR2 is FQNNGV. This CDR3 has 15 amino acids.

The V and J genes are TRBV2 and TRBJ2-1, with 11 bases that match TRBD2. The CDR3 extends over 16 amino acids. The V segment lost 5 bases and the J segment 2 bases; nucleotides outside the gene matches: 5. Germline CDR1 reads SNHLY; CDR2 reads FYNNEI. The CDR3 DNA follows: TGTGCCAGCAGTTCCGGGACTAGCGGACCCTACAATGAGCAGTTCTTC. Protein: CASSSGTSGPYNEQFF.

This clone was seen just once. This chain joins TRBV24-1 and TRBJ1-2, with D maybe TRBD1 (6 bases). The CDR3 sequence is 14 residues long. The ends were cut back, 3 bases at V and 3 bases at J, with 10 bases in the middle. Germline CDR1 reads KGHDR; CDR2 reads SFDVKD. CDR3 residues: CATSDRGIDYGYTF. Here the CDR3 DNA reads TGTGCCACCAGTGATAGGGGGATCGACTATGGCTACACCTTC.

This chain joins TRBV19 and TRBJ2-1; the D is unclear. The CDR3 length is 17 residues. Trimming took off 5 bases at V and 5 bases at J, with 22 bases between the two ends. Per the germline V gene, CDR1 is LNHDA and CDR2 is SQIVND (reference sequence). CDR3 sequence reads: CASSLLRRLSDHNEQFF. The CDR3 bases are TGTGCCAGTAGTCTCCTGAGGCGGCTTTCGGATCACAATGAGCAGTTCTTC.

The CDR3 DNA reads as TGTGCCAGCAGCTTAGGGGCCAGTCCACCCCTCCACTTT. Translated, it gives CASSLGASPPLHF. The chain combines TRBV11-2 with TRBJ1-6; D gene unclear. V lost 1 base, J lost 11 bases, and 9 bases lay in between. The CDR3 runs 13 residues. Looked up from germline, CDR1 is SGHAT and CDR2 is FQNNGV.

The V call is TRBV5-1, the J call TRBJ1-1, with 7 bases matching TRBD1. The germline V gene has CDR1 SGHRS and CDR2 YFSETQ. This CDR3 spans 15 amino acids. V was clipped by 4 bases and J by 4 bases; unmatched bases: 10. The CDR3 bases are TGCGCCAGCAGCCAACAAACCGGGACAGTCACTGAAGCTTTCTTT. Translated, it gives CASSQQTGTVTEAFF.

The chain carries TRBV24-1 and TRBJ2-5; D perhaps matches TRBD1 (6 bases). CDR1 and CDR2 from the germline V gene are KGHDR and SFDVKD. CDR3 length equals 16 residues. V lost 1 base and J 2 bases, leaving 13 bases between the germline ends. The CDR3 sequence: CATSDLGDNRQETQYF. DNA of the CDR3: TGTGCCACCAGTGATTTAGGGGACAACCGACAAGAGACCCAGTACTTC.

This sequence joins TRBV5-1 and TRBJ2-1; TRBD1 matches 7 bases. Germline assignment: CDR1 SGHRS and CDR2 YFSETQ. The V and J ends lost 4 bases and 7 bases, in that order; junction bases with no gene match: 8. CDR3 length equals 14 residues. Written as DNA, the CDR3 is TGCGCCAGCAGCAAACTCGACAGGGAAAATGAGCAGTTCTTC. Protein product: CASSKLDRENEQFF. Drawing the rest from reference TRBV5-1 and TRBJ2-1, the complete variable domain is KAGVTQTPRYLIKTRGQQVTLSCSPISGHRSVSWYQQTPGQGLQFLFEYFSETQRNKGNFPGRFSGRQFSNSRSEMNVSTLELGDSALYLCASSKLDRENEQFFGPGTRLTVL.

The chain combines TRBV29-1 with TRBJ1-4, with D unclear. CDR1 is SQVTM, CDR2 ANQGSEA, per germline. The CDR3 sequence is 13 residues long. V was shortened by 1 base and J by 4 bases, with 7 bases between the two germline ends. For the CDR3, the DNA is TGCAGCGTTGAAGGTTCAGATAATGAAAAACTGTTTTTT. Its protein product is CSVEGSDNEKLFF.